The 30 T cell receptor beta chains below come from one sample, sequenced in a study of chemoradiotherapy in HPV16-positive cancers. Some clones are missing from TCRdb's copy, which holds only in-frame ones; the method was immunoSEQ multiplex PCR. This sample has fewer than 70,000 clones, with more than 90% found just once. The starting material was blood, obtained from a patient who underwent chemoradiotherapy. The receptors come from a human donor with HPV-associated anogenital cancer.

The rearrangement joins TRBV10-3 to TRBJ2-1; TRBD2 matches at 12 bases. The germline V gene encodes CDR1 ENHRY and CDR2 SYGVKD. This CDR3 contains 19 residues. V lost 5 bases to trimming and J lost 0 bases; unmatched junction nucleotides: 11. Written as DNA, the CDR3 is TGTGCCATCAGTCCCTTGGGGACTAGCGGGTCTCCCTCCTACAATGAGCAGTTCTTC. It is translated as CAISPLGTSGSPSYNEQFF.

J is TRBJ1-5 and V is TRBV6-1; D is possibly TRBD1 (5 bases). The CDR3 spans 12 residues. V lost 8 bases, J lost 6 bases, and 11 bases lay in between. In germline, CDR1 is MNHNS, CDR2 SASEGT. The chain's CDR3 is CASWGVSQPQHF. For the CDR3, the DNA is TGTGCCAGCTGGGGGGTATCTCAGCCCCAGCATTTT.

The CDR3, as DNA: TGTGCCAGCAGCTTGGTGTTGCCCACCGGGGAGCTGTTTTTT. Its protein is CASSLVLPTGELFF. The chain uses TRBV5-8 and TRBJ2-2; unclear D gene. Trimming removed 0 bases from V and 4 bases from J, with 7 bases in between. CDR1 is SGHTS, CDR2 YDEGEE, per germline. The CDR3 has 14 residues.

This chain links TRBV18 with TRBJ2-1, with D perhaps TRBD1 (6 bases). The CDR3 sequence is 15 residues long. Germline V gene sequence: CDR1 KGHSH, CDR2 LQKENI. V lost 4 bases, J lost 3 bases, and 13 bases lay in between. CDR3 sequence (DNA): TGTGCCAGCTCACTACGGGACACCTTCTACAATGAGCAGTTCTTC. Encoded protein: CASSLRDTFYNEQFF.

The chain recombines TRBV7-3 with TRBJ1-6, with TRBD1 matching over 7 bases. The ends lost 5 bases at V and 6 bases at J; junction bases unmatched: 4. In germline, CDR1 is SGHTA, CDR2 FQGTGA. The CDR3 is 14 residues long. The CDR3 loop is CASSEGQPNSPLHF. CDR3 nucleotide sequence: TGTGCCAGCAGCGAGGGACAGCCTAATTCACCCCTCCACTTT. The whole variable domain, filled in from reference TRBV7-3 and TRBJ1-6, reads GAGVSQTPSNKVTEKGKYVELRCDPISGHTALYWYRQSLGQGPEFLIYFQGTGAADDSGLPNDRFFAVRPEGSVSTLKIQRTERGDSAVYLCASSEGQPNSPLHFGNGTRLTVT.

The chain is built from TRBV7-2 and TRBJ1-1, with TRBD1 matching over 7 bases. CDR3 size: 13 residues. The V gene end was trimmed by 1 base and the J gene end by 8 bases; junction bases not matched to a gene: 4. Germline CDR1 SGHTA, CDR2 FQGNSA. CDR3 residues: CASSLVDRWEAFF. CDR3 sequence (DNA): TGTGCCAGCAGCTTAGTGGACAGGTGGGAAGCTTTCTTT.

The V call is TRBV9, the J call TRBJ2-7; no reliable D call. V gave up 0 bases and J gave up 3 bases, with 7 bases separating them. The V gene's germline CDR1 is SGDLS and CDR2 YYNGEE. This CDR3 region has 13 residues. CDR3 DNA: TGTGCCAGCAGCGTAGCGGAAAGCTACGAGCAGTACTTC. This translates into CASSVAESYEQYF.

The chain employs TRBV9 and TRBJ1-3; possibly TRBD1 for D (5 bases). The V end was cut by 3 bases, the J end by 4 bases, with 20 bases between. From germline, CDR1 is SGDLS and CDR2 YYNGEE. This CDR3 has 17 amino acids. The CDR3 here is CASSDPPAAGVGNTIYF. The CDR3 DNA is TGTGCCAGCAGCGATCCCCCCGCCGCGGGGGTCGGAAACACCATATATTTT.

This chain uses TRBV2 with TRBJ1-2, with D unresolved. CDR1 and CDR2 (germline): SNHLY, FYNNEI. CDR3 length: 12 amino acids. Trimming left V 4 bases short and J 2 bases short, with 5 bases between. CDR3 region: CASSGGNYGYTF. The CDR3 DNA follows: TGTGCCAGCAGTGGGGGAAACTATGGCTACACCTTC. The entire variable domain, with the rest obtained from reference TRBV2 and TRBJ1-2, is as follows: EPEVTQTPSHQVTQMGQEVILRCVPISNHLYFYWYRQILGQKVEFLVSFYNNEISEKSEIFDDQFSVERPDGSNFTLKIRSTKLEDSAMYFCASSGGNYGYTFGSGTRLTVV.

The CDR3 coding sequence is TGTGCCATCAGTGGAGAAGAGGGCAGGGTGACCTACAATGAGCAGTTCTTC. Protein sequence: CAISGEEGRVTYNEQFF. The chain recombines TRBV10-3 with TRBJ2-1; D may correspond to TRBD1 or TRBD2 (5 bases each). The CDR3 length is 17 residues. Germline V gene lookup returns CDR1 ENHRY and CDR2 SYGVKD. Between the trimmed V and J ends, which lost 4 bases and 2 bases, there was a span of 18 bases.

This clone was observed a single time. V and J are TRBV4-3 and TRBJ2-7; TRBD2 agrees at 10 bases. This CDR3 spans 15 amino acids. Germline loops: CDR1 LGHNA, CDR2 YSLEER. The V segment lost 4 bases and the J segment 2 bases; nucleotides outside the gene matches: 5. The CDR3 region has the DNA TGCGCCAGCAGCCCCCGGACTAGCGGTCCCTACGAGCAGTACTTC. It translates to CASSPRTSGPYEQYF.

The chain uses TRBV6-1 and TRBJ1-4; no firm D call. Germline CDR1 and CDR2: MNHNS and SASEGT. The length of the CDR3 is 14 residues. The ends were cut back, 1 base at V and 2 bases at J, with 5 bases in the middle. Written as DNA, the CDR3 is TGTGCCAGCAGTGAAGGTTTTACTAATGAAAAACTGTTTTTT. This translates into CASSEGFTNEKLFF.

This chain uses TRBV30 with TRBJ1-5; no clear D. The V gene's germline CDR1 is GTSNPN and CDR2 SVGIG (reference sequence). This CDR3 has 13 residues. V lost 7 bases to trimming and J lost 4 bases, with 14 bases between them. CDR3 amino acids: CASREGFNQPQHF. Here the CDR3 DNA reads TGTGCCTCCCGGGAGGGATTTAATCAGCCCCAGCATTTT.

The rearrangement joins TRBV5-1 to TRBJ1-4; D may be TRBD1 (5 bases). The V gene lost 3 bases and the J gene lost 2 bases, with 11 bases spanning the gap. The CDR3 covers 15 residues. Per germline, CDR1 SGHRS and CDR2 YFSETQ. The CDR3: CASSSPGATNEKLFF. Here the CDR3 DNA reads TGCGCCAGCAGCTCGCCTGGGGCTACTAATGAAAAACTGTTTTTT.

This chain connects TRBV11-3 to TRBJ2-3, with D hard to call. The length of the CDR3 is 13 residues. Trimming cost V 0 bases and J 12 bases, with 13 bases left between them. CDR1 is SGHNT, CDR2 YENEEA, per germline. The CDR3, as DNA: TGTGCCAGCAGCTTAGAACGTAGCCACACCCAGTATTTT. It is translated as CASSLERSHTQYF. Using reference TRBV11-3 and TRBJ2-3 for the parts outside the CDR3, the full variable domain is EAGVVQSPRYKIIEKKQPVAFWCNPISGHNTLYWYLQNLGQGPELLIRYENEEAVDDSQLPKDRFSAERLKGVDSTLKIQPAELGDSAVYLCASSLERSHTQYFGPGTRLTVL.

The DNA for the CDR3 is TGTGCCATAGGCGGAAGACGGTCCTACGAGCAGTACTTC. Translating gives CAIGGRRSYEQYF. This chain connects TRBV10-3 to TRBJ2-7; D gene unclear. Germline values: CDR1 ENHRY, CDR2 SYGVKD. With 9 bases removed from V and 1 base from J, the gap between germline ends came to 13 bases. CDR3 length: 13 residues.

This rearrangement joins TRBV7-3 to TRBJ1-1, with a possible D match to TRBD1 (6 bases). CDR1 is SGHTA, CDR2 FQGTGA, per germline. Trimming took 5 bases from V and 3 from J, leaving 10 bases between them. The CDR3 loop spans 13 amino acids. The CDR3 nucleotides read TGTGCCAGCAGCAACAGGGTGGACACTGAAGCTTTCTTT. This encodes CASSNRVDTEAFF.

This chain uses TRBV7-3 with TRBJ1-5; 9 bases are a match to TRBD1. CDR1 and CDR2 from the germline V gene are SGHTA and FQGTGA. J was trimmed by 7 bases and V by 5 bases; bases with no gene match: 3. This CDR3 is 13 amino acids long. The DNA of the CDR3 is TGTGCCAGCAGCCGGGACAGGGAACAGCCCCAGCATTTT. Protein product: CASSRDREQPQHF. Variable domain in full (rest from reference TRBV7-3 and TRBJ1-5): GAGVSQTPSNKVTEKGKYVELRCDPISGHTALYWYRQSLGQGPEFLIYFQGTGAADDSGLPNDRFFAVRPEGSVSTLKIQRTERGDSAVYLCASSRDREQPQHFGDGTRLSIL.

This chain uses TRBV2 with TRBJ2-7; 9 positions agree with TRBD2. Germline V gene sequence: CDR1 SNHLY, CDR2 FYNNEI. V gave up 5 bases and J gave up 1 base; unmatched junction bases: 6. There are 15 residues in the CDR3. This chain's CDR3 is CASSYRTSVSYEQYF. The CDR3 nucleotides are TGTGCCAGCAGTTATAGGACTAGCGTTTCCTACGAGCAGTACTTC.

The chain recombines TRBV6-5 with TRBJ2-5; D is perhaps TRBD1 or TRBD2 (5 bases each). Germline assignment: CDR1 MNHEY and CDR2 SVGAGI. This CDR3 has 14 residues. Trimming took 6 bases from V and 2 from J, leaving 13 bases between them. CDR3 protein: CASSYGTAQETQYF. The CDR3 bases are TGTGCCAGCAGCTACGGGACGGCTCAAGAGACCCAGTACTTC.

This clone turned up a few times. In DNA, the CDR3 is TGTGCCAGCAGCCTTTGGCGGGGTAGCAATCAGCCCCAGCATTTT. Translation gives CASSLWRGSNQPQHF. V gene TRBV6-1 combines with J gene TRBJ1-5; D uncertain. V lost 6 bases and J lost 0, with 12 bases in between. Germline values: CDR1 MNHNS, CDR2 SASEGT. This CDR3 region has 15 residues.

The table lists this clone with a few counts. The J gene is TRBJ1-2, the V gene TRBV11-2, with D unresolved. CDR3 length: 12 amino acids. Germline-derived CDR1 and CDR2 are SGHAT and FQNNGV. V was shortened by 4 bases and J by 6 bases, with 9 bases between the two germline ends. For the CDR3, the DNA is TGTGCCAGCAGCTCTGGCTCGCATGGCTACACCTTC. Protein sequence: CASSSGSHGYTF.

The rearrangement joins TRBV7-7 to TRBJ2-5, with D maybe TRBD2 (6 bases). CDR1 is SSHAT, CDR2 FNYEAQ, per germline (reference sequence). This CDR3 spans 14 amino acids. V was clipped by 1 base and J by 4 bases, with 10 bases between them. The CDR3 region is CASSLGGGVETQYF. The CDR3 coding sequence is TGTGCCAGCAGCTTAGGGGGCGGGGTAGAGACCCAGTACTTC.

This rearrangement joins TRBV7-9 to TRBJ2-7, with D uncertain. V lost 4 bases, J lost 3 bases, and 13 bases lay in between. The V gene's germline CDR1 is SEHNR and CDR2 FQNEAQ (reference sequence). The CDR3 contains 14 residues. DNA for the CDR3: TGTGCCAGCAGCTCCCGGCAGGCAAGCTACGAGCAGTACTTC. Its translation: CASSSRQASYEQYF.

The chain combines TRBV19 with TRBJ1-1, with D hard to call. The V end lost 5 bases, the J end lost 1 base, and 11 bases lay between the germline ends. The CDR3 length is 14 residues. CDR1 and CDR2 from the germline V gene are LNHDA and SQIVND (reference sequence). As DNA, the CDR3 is TGTGCCAGTAGTCCCCCCCACACGAACACTGAAGCTTTCTTT. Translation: CASSPPHTNTEAFF.

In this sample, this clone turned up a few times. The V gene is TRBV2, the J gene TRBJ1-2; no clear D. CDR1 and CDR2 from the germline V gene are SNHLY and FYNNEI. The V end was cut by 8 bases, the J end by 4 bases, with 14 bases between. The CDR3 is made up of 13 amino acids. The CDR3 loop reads CASLDEWAYGYTF. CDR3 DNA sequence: TGTGCCAGCCTTGATGAGTGGGCCTATGGCTACACCTTC.

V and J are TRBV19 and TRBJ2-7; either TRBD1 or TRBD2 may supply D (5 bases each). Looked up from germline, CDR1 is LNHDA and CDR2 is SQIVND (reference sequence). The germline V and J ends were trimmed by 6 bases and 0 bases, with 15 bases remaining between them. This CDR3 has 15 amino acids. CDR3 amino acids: CASRPLGDPSYEQYF. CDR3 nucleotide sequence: TGTGCCAGTAGACCTTTGGGGGACCCCTCCTACGAGCAGTACTTC.

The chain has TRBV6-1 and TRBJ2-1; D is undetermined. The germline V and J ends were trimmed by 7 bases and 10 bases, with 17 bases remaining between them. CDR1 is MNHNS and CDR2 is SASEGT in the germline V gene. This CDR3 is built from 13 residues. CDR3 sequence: CASTTQSSREQFF. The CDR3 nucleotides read TGTGCCAGCACCACACAGTCCTCACGGGAGCAGTTCTTC.

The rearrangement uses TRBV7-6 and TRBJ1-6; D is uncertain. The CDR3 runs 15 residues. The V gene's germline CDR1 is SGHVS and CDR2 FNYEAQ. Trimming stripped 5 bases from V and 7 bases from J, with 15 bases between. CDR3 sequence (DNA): TGTGCCAGCAGCCCCGGCAGCGGAGGGAATTCACCCCTCCACTTT. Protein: CASSPGSGGNSPLHF.

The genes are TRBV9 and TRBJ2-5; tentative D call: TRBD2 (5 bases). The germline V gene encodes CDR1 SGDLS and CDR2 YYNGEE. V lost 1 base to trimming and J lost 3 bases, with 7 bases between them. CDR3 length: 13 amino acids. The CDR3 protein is CASSVRGEETQYF. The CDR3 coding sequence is TGTGCCAGCAGCGTACGGGGAGAAGAGACCCAGTACTTC.